The 3 T cell receptor beta chains below all came from one sample that was sequenced in a study of cytomegalovirus exposure and HLA in healthy donors. PCR primers comprised 60 Vbeta and 13 Jbeta primers. The repertoire was sequenced with immunoSEQ multiplex PCR; TCRdb's copy has only in-frame clones and lacks some. The sample gives tens of thousands of clones, about 79% of which show up once; over 3% is in the top ten. Source material: PBMCs. The receptors originated from a man aged 45-60 years in good health and CMV-seronegative.

V and J are TRBV19 and TRBJ1-2; D gene uncertain. CDR1 and CDR2 (germline): LNHDA, SQIVND (reference sequence). Trimming pared 4 bases from V and 4 bases from J, leaving 4 bases between. This CDR3 region has 11 residues. The CDR3 protein is CASSTFYGYTF. CDR3 in DNA: TGTGCCAGTAGTACCTTCTATGGCTACACCTTC.

This chain joins TRBV5-4 and TRBJ2-5; 14 positions match TRBD2. This CDR3 comprises 15 residues. The junction had 3 bases not matched to a gene; V was cut back by 3 bases and J by 5 bases. Germline V gives CDR1 SGHNT, CDR2 YYREEE (reference sequence). The CDR3 nucleotides read TGTGCCAGCAGCTCGGGACTAGCGGGAGAGGAGACCCAGTACTTC. Translating gives CASSSGLAGEETQYF.

This rearrangement joins TRBV28 to TRBJ2-1; no reliable D call. Germline V gene lookup returns CDR1 MDHEN and CDR2 SYDVKM. V lost 2 bases and J lost 6, with 8 bases in between. The CDR3 covers 13 residues. The CDR3: CASSLVPSNEQFF. The CDR3 DNA follows: TGTGCCAGCAGTTTAGTACCGAGCAATGAGCAGTTCTTC. The full variable domain, in which reference TRBV28 and TRBJ2-1 provide the parts outside the CDR3, is DVKVTQSSRYLVKRTGEKVFLECVQDMDHENMFWYRQDPGLGLRLIYFSYDVKMKEKGDIPEGYSVSREKKERFSLILESASTNQTSMYLCASSLVPSNEQFFGPGTRLTVL.